The 17 T cell receptor beta chains listed next were all sequenced from one sample in a study of cytomegalovirus exposure and HLA in healthy donors. Researchers ran the PCR with 60 Vbeta and 13 Jbeta primers. Profiled with immunoSEQ multiplex PCR; TCRdb holds only in-frame clones, not every one. The data show some 170,000 clones, around 86% seen once. Sequencing was done on a sample of PBMCs. All receptors come from a man in his fifties or sixties in good health and CMV-seropositive.

This rearrangement joins TRBV29-1 to TRBJ2-5; no firm D call. The CDR3 has 13 residues. Germline CDR1 reads SQVTM; CDR2 reads ANQGSEA. V was cut by 2 bases and J by 0 bases, with 7 bases left in between. The CDR3 DNA reads TGCAGCGTTGAAATAGATTACCAAGAGACCCAGTACTTC. Protein product: CSVEIDYQETQYF.

The rearrangement links TRBV28 to TRBJ1-4, with 7 positions matching TRBD1. CDR1 is MDHEN and CDR2 is SYDVKM in the germline V gene. The CDR3 is 14 amino acids. V lost 9 bases and J lost 6; bases outside the gene matches: 10. CDR3 in amino acids: CASSKTGIYEKLFF. The DNA of the CDR3 is TGTGCCAGTTCCAAGACAGGGATCTATGAAAAACTGTTTTTT.

The rearrangement uses TRBV27 and TRBJ2-7, with D tentatively TRBD2 (5 bases). The germline gives CDR1 MNHEY, CDR2 SMNVEV (reference sequence). The CDR3 is 13 amino acids. Between the trimmed V and J ends, which lost 5 bases and 5 bases, there was a span of 13 bases. DNA for the CDR3: TGTGCCAGCAGTACGATTGAGGGTCACGAGCAGTACTTC. It codes for CASSTIEGHEQYF.

Concerning this clone: The sample carries other DNA sequences with the same CDR3. The chain is built from TRBV27 and TRBJ1-5; 10 bases fit TRBD1. This CDR3 is 14 amino acids long. Per germline, CDR1 MNHEY and CDR2 SMNVEV (reference sequence). Trimming took 3 bases from V and 4 from J; bases not matched to a gene: 0. DNA for the CDR3: TGTGCCAGCAGTTTGGGACAGGGGAATCAGCCCCAGCATTTT. Protein product: CASSLGQGNQPQHF.

The sample holds one count of this clone. This chain connects TRBV2 to TRBJ2-7, with TRBD2 identical over 9 bases. Germline lookup yields CDR1 SNHLY and CDR2 FYNNEI. Trimming cost V 7 bases and J 7 bases; bases outside gene matches: 11. The CDR3 is 14 amino acids. In DNA, the CDR3 is TGTGCCAGCACGGCGGGAGGGCCTTCAGAAGAGCAGTACTTC. Translating it yields CASTAGGPSEEQYF.

The J gene is TRBJ2-1, the V gene TRBV10-2, with D maybe TRBD1 (6 bases). Germline values: CDR1 WSHSY, CDR2 SAAADI. The CDR3 spans 14 residues. Trimming shortened V by 4 bases and J by 3 bases, and 10 bases separated the two germline ends. CDR3 bases: TGCGCCAGCAGTGGAAGCAGGGGCTACAATGAGCAGTTCTTC. As protein: CASSGSRGYNEQFF.

The chain carries TRBV7-9 and TRBJ2-3, with D possibly being TRBD2 (7 bases). The CDR3 covers 14 residues. Germline-derived CDR1 and CDR2 are SEHNR and FQNEAQ (reference sequence). V was trimmed by 4 bases and J by 3 bases, leaving 11 bases between them. DNA of the CDR3: TGTGCCAGCAGCTGGGAGGGGGTGACAGATACGCAGTATTTT. This sequence encodes CASSWEGVTDTQYF.

The count of this clone is one. This chain uses TRBV19 with TRBJ2-1; D is unclear. Deletions cut 3 bases from V and 10 bases from J, with 4 bases between. This CDR3 spans 10 amino acids. The germline V gene encodes CDR1 LNHDA and CDR2 SQIVND (reference sequence). CDR3 sequence reads: CASSMGEQFF. The CDR3 DNA reads as TGTGCCAGTAGTATGGGCGAGCAGTTCTTC.

The sample holds one count of this clone. This chain links TRBV7-9 with TRBJ2-2; 7 bases fit TRBD1. After removal of 0 bases from V and 7 bases from J, the junction contained 5 bases not matched to a gene. Germline CDR1 and CDR2: SEHNR and FQNEAQ (reference sequence). This CDR3 is built from 15 residues. The CDR3 loop is CASSLARQGFGELFF. DNA for the CDR3: TGTGCCAGCAGCTTAGCGAGACAGGGATTCGGGGAGCTGTTTTTT.

The chain couples TRBV28 to TRBJ1-5; D is ambiguous. This CDR3 has 16 residues. CDR1 and CDR2 (germline): MDHEN, SYDVKM. Deletions cut 4 bases from V and 0 bases from J, with 13 bases between. The CDR3 sequence: CASSSFTEYSNQPQHF. The CDR3 bases are TGTGCCAGCAGTTCCTTTACAGAATATAGCAATCAGCCCCAGCATTTT.

For this clone: At one boundary the junction diverges from the germline segment, which might be a read error. The chain combines TRBV6-6 with TRBJ2-5; D call uncertain. This CDR3 contains 12 residues. Germline V gene sequence: CDR1 MNHNY, CDR2 SVGAGI (reference sequence). CDR3 residues: CASSYSPLPQNF. The CDR3 DNA is TGTGCCAGCAGTTACTCTCCGCTACCCCAAAACTTC.

The chain's CDR3 is CASSQSLGTSREQYF. The CDR3 DNA is TGTGCCAGCAGCCAATCCCTCGGGACCTCTCGGGAGCAGTACTTC. V is TRBV4-2 and J is TRBJ2-5; D is perhaps TRBD2 (6 bases). CDR1 is LGHNA, CDR2 YNFKEQ, per germline. The ends were cut back, 2 bases at V and 11 bases at J, with 21 bases in the middle. The CDR3 length is 15 residues.

V and J are TRBV9 and TRBJ1-1; 10 positions match TRBD1. CDR1 is SGDLS, CDR2 YYNGEE, per germline. V trimming: 3 bases; J trimming: 5 bases; junction bases outside the gene matches: 16. The CDR3 length is 18 residues. This CDR3 reads CASSGSGTGATRWTEAFF. In DNA form, the CDR3 reads TGTGCCAGCAGCGGTTCCGGGACAGGGGCCACCCGGTGGACTGAAGCTTTCTTT.

This clone was seen only once. The J gene is TRBJ2-4, the V gene TRBV7-2, with 8 bases lining up with TRBD2. V shed 5 bases, J shed 4 bases, and the junction held 7 bases outside the gene matches. This CDR3 is 15 amino acids long. The germline V gene encodes CDR1 SGHTA and CDR2 FQGNSA. CDR3 loop: CASSPRTSGKNIQYF. In DNA, the CDR3 is TGTGCCAGCAGCCCGAGAACTAGCGGTAAAAACATTCAGTACTTC.

This clone was seen just once. J is TRBJ2-5 and V is TRBV5-1; D not resolved. The germline V gene has CDR1 SGHRS and CDR2 YFSETQ. V was clipped by 1 base and J by 3 bases, with 10 bases between them. CDR3 length equals 14 residues. The CDR3: CASSLSSAEETQYF. The CDR3 DNA is TGCGCCAGCAGCTTGTCCAGTGCAGAAGAGACCCAGTACTTC.

Only one count was recorded for this clone. This chain links TRBV7-9 with TRBJ2-3; D might be TRBD2 (6 bases). The germline V and J ends were trimmed by 3 bases and 3 bases, with 10 bases remaining between them. This CDR3 has 14 amino acids. CDR1 and CDR2 (germline): SEHNR, FQNEAQ (reference sequence). As DNA, the CDR3 is TGTGCCAGCAGCTTTGGAGGGAGAACAGATACGCAGTATTTT. Residues: CASSFGGRTDTQYF.

V and J are TRBV5-8 and TRBJ2-7; 10 nucleotides align to TRBD2. Germline V gene lookup returns CDR1 SGHTS and CDR2 YDEGEE. The CDR3 is 13 residues long. The junction had 5 bases not matched to a gene; V was cut back by 7 bases and J by 4 bases. Here the CDR3 DNA reads TGTGCCAGCCTTACTAGCGGGGCGTACGAGCAGTACTTC. It specifies CASLTSGAYEQYF.